This TCR beta chain was captured by sequencing in a study of regulatory T cells in long-lasting Graves disease. Study results and caveats: Persistent patients shared more public clonotypes (around 2,500) than newly diagnosed patients (over 900). Persistent cases of Graves' showed reduced TCR diversity relative to newly diagnosed patients. Peripheral blood, not thyroid tissue, was the sole material studied.

As regards this clonotype: Its specificity is unknown.

Time point given: persistent/refractory GD, antithyroid drugs over 5 years with positive TRAb. PBMC RNA was the source of the TCR library. From an endocrinology department in Xi'an, China, came the patients. This CDR3 has 13 amino acids. Trimming pared 6 bases from V and 6 bases from J, leaving 17 bases between. CDR1 is SQVTM and CDR2 is ANQGSEA in the germline V gene. Arm-PCR with iRepertoire HTBI primers amplified the CDR3 regions for these TCR beta libraries. TCRdb fed the multiplex PCR reads into MiXCR, producing one record per CDR3 protein. The sample yields around 510,000 distinct CDR3 sequences, roughly 20% seen once.

Sample: peripheral blood mononuclear cells (PBMCs), taken when the disease was refractory, from a patient treated with antithyroid drugs. This TCR came from a female donor with Graves disease. This rearrangement joins TRBV29-1 to TRBJ1-2, with a possible D match to TRBD1 (6 bases). The CDR3, as DNA: TGCAGCGTCATAGGGGGGGACACGAATGGCTACACCTTC. Amino acids: CSVIGGDTNGYTF.